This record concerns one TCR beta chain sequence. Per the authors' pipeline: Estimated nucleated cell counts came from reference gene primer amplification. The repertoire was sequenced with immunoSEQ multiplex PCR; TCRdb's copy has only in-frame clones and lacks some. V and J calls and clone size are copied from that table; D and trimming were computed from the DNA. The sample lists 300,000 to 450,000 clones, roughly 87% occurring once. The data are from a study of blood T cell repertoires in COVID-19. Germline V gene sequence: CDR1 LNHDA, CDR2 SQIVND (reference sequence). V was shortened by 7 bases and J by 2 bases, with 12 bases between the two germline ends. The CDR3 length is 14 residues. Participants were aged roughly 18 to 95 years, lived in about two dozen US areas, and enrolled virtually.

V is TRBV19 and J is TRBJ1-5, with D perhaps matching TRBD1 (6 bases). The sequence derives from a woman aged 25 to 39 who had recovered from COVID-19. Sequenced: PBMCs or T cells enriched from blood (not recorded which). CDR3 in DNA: TGTGCCAGTAAACAGGGTCGTGGCAATCAGCCCCAGCATTTT. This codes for CASKQGRGNQPQHF.